This T cell receptor beta chain was profiled in a study of T cell responses to AZD1222 COVID-19 vaccine. The study, taken as a whole, reports: Spike-specific TCR repertoires showed rising breadth and depth after two AZD1222 doses. There were mostly white British donors and more females than males, and clonal diversity was possibly underestimated. With dominance at 160-218 and 743-854, vaccine-associated CD4 TCRs spanned spike.

As for this clone: Its antigen is not known.

Sequencing used immunoSEQ multiplex PCR; TCRdb keeps in-frame clones, though not all of them. This table has 55,000 to 65,000 clones, 75% to 90% appearing once. Specimen: peripheral blood, collected on day 0 of AZD1222 vaccination. The TCR sequence derives from an adult in good health.

The DNA for the CDR3 is TGCGCCAGCAGCCAACTAACAGGAGAACCGTCCACCTTC. Translated, it gives CASSQLTGEPSTF. This chain connects TRBV4-1 to TRBJ1-2, with a possible D match to TRBD1 (5 bases). Germline CDR1 is MGHRA and CDR2 is YSYEKL. There are 13 residues in the CDR3. V was cut by 2 bases and J by 13 bases, with 17 bases left in between.